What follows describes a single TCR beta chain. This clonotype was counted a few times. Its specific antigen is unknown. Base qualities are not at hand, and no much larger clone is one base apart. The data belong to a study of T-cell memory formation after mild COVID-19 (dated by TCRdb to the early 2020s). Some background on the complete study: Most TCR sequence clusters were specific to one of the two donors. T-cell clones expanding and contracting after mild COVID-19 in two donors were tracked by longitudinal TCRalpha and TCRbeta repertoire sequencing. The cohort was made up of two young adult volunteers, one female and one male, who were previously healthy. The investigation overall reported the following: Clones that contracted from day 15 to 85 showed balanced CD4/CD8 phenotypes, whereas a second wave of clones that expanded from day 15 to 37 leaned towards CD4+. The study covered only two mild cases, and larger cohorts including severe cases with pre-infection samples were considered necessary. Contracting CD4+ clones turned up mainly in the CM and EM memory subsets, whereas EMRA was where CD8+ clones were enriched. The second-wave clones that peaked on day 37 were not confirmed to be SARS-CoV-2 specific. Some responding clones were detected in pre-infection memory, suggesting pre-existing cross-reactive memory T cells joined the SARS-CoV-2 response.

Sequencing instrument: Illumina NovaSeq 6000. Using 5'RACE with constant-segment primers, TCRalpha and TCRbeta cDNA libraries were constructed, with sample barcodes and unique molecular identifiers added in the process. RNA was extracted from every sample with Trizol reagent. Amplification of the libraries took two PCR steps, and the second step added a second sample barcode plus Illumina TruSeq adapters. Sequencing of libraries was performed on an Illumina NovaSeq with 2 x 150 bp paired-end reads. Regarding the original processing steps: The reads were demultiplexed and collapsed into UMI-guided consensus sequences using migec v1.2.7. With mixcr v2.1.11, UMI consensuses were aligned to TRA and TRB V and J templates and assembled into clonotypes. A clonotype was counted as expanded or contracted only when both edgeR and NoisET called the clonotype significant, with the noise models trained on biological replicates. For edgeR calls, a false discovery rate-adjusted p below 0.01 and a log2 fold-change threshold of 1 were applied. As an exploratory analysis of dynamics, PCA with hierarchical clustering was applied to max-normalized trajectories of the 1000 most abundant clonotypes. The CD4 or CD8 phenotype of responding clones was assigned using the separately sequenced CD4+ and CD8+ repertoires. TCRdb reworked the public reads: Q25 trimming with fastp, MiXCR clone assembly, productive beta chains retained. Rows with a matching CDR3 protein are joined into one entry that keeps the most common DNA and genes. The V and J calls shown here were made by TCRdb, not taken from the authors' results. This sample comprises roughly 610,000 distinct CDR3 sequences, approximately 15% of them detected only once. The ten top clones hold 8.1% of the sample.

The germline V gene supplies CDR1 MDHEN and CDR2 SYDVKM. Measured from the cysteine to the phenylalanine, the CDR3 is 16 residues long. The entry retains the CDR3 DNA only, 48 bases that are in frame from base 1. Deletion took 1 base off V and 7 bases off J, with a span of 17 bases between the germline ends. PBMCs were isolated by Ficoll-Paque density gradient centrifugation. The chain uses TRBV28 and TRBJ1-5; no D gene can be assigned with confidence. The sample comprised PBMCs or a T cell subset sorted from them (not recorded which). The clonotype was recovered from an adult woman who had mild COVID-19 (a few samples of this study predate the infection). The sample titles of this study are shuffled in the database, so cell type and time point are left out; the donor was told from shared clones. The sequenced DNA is TGTGCCAGCAGTTTATCCGCCAGAACAGCCAGCCAGCCCCAGCATTTT. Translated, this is CASSLSARTASQPQHF.